This TCR beta chain was captured by sequencing in a study of human thymus T cells. Study results and limitations: There were highly overlapping thymic repertoires among unrelated individuals, as related research reported.

TCRdb's table, derived via immunoSEQ multiplex PCR, lists solely in-frame clones and lacks some. The sample lists around 120,000 clones; 90% to 95% were seen once. Resections from corrective heart surgery supplied the thymus tissue. Notes on this clone: Its antigen is not identified.

Sequencing was done on a sample of thymus tissue. The receptor was isolated from a boy under two years old with a congenital heart defect but otherwise immunologically healthy.

The CDR3 is CASSLALGRLAGVSYNEQFF. DNA for the CDR3: TGCGCCAGCAGCTTGGCCCTAGGTAGACTAGCGGGGGTCTCCTACAATGAGCAGTTCTTC. The chain combines TRBV5-1 with TRBJ2-1; 12 bases are shared with TRBD2. This CDR3 comprises 20 residues. Germline V gives CDR1 SGHRS, CDR2 YFSETQ. V lost 0 bases, J lost 0 bases, and 10 bases stayed unmatched.